The clone carrying this TCR beta chain was seen a single time. Its antigen is still unknown. At deep level, the assay was performed. The authors split each subset's genomic DNA evenly across several immunoSEQ plates. The protocol was immunoSEQ multiplex PCR, while the TCRdb copy is restricted to in-frame clones and leaves out a portion. The sample shows some 2.1 million clones, roughly 94% of them seen only once. This CDR3 has 14 residues. CDR1 MDHEN and CDR2 SYDVKM come from the germline V gene. Trimming took 5 bases from V and 4 from J; bases not matched to a gene: 6. The sample is drawn from a study of shared clonotypes between healthy human individuals. Regarding the study as a whole: Rarefaction revealed incomplete sorted-subset sequencing despite large depth. On the whole, naive subsets had larger estimated richness than memory subsets had.

Material for sequencing was naive CD4+ T cells sorted from blood. Subset here: CD45RA+ positively selected. The chain employs TRBV28 and TRBJ1-1; 8 bases fit TRBD1. The sequence was collected from a man aged 18 to 35 in good health. DNA for the CDR3: TGTGCCAGCAGTAGGGGACAGGCCAGCACTGAAGCTTTCTTT. It is translated as CASSRGQASTEAFF.